Shown below are 27 T cell receptor beta chains from a single sample sequenced in a study of identical twins. TCRdb passed the 5' RACE reads through MiXCR, listing each CDR3 protein once. The table includes 1.5 million to 2 million distinct CDR3 sequences, around a third detected once. The sequenced sample was cord blood. Receptors were obtained from a newborn girl in good health.

This clonotype was observed a few times. This chain links TRBV12-3 or TRBV12-4 with TRBJ1-4, with TRBD1 matching 7 bases. CDR3 length equals 15 residues. V was pared by 3 bases and J by 7 bases, with 8 bases of the junction left unmatched. The CDR3 sequence: CASSFSGGLGEKLFF. The DNA for the CDR3 is TGTGCCAGCAGTTTTTCAGGGGGGCTAGGTGAAAAACTGTTTTTT.

The chain links TRBV4-1 to TRBJ2-2; TRBD2 matches at 14 bases. Germline V CDR1 and CDR2: MGHRA, YSYEKL. Trimming cost V 4 bases and J 3 bases; bases outside gene matches: 19. The CDR3 is 22 amino acids. CDR3: CASSPFPIPGLAGDRDTGELFF. CDR3 sequence (DNA): TGCGCCAGCAGCCCATTTCCGATACCGGGACTAGCGGGAGATCGGGACACCGGGGAGCTGTTTTTT.

This clonotype has a handful of counts. The V gene is TRBV7-2, the J gene TRBJ1-1; D perhaps matches TRBD1 (5 bases). Trimming left V 0 bases short and J 7 bases short, with 12 bases between. Germline V lookup: CDR1 SGHTA, CDR2 FQGNSA. This CDR3 is 14 amino acids long. CDR3 in amino acids: CASSLAPGGGEAFF. CDR3 sequence (DNA): TGTGCCAGCAGCTTAGCCCCCGGTGGGGGTGAAGCTTTCTTT.

The chain couples TRBV20-1 to TRBJ2-5, with TRBD2 matching 9 bases. The J call may be wrong; the DNA end is better matched by TRBJ2-7. Per the germline V gene, CDR1 is DFQATT and CDR2 is SNEGSKA (reference sequence). The CDR3 has 13 residues. CDR3 residues: CSALAGEVLEQYF. In DNA, the CDR3 is TGCAGTGCCTTAGCGGGGGAGGTTCTCGAGCAGTACTTC.

This clonotype was observed a few times. The chain joins TRBV2 to TRBJ2-1; 7 bases agree with TRBD1. Germline CDR1 SNHLY, CDR2 FYNNEI. CDR3 size: 12 residues. V gave up 9 bases and J gave up 7 bases; unmatched junction bases: 6. The CDR3 reads CARDRVGNEQFF. DNA of the CDR3: TGTGCCAGAGACAGGGTTGGTAATGAGCAGTTCTTC. Combining the CDR3 with reference TRBV2 and TRBJ2-1 gives the whole variable domain EPEVTQTPSHQVTQMGQEVILRCVPISNHLYFYWYRQILGQKVEFLVSFYNNEISEKSEIFDDQFSVERPDGSNFTLKIRSTKLEDSAMYFCARDRVGNEQFFGPGTRLTVL.

The rearrangement links TRBV9 to TRBJ2-3; 7 bases agree with TRBD2. Germline V gene lookup returns CDR1 SGDLS and CDR2 YYNGEE. This CDR3 has 15 residues. The V gene end was trimmed by 2 bases and the J gene end by 2 bases; junction bases not matched to a gene: 5. In DNA, the CDR3 is TGTGCCAGCAGCGTTCAGACTAGCCTCACAGATACGCAGTATTTT. This translates into CASSVQTSLTDTQYF.

This chain connects TRBV20-1 to TRBJ2-2, with 11 bases lining up with TRBD2. Germline values: CDR1 DFQATT, CDR2 SNEGSKA (reference sequence). This CDR3 has 15 amino acids. Trimming removed 3 bases from V and 4 bases from J; junction bases left unmatched: 4. CDR3 coding DNA: TGCAGTGCTAGCTCACTAGCGGGGGTCACCGGGGAGCTGTTTTTT. It translates to CSASSLAGVTGELFF.

V usage is TRBV20-1 and J usage is TRBJ2-4; 9 nucleotides align to TRBD1. Germline V gives CDR1 DFQATT, CDR2 SNEGSKA (reference sequence). V was pared by 6 bases and J by 4 bases, with 7 bases of the junction left unmatched. This CDR3 region has 14 residues. Here the CDR3 DNA reads TGCAGTGCCCCGGACAGGGGAGTAAAAAACATTCAGTACTTC. Translating it yields CSAPDRGVKNIQYF.

The genes are TRBV28 and TRBJ2-2; D may be TRBD1 (8 bases). The CDR3 runs to 14 residues. Germline V gene sequence: CDR1 MDHEN, CDR2 SYDVKM. With 6 bases removed from V and 6 bases from J, the gap between germline ends came to 14 bases. The chain's CDR3 is CASRQQGGAGELFF. The CDR3 DNA reads as TGTGCCAGCAGACAACAGGGGGGGGCCGGGGAGCTGTTTTTT.

This clonotype was counted only a few times. This chain links TRBV7-2 with TRBJ1-2; no reliable D call. The CDR3 spans 12 residues. With 7 bases removed from V and 4 bases from J, the gap between germline ends came to 10 bases. Germline V lookup: CDR1 SGHTA, CDR2 FQGNSA. Written as DNA, the CDR3 is TGTGCCAGCACCCGAAATCCCTATGGCTACACCTTC. Amino acids: CASTRNPYGYTF.

This clonotype was counted a few times. The J gene is TRBJ2-3, the V gene TRBV12-3 or TRBV12-4; D not certain. With 7 bases removed from V and 8 bases from J, the gap between germline ends came to 16 bases. The CDR3 spans 13 residues. CDR3: CASTESGPTTQYF. The CDR3 DNA reads as TGTGCCAGCACCGAATCCGGTCCGACTACGCAGTATTTT.

This clonotype was detected a few times. V usage is TRBV9 and J usage is TRBJ2-7, with D possibly being TRBD1 (5 bases). The germline V and J ends were trimmed by 0 bases and 2 bases, with 9 bases remaining between them. Germline CDR1 reads SGDLS; CDR2 reads YYNGEE. This CDR3 comprises 14 residues. CDR3 sequence: CASSVATGTYEQYF. CDR3 bases: TGTGCCAGCAGCGTAGCTACAGGTACCTACGAGCAGTACTTC.

This clonotype was found a few times. The rearrangement joins TRBV3-1 to TRBJ2-1; 7 positions agree with TRBD2. The CDR3 contains 17 residues. Germline assignment: CDR1 LGHDT and CDR2 YNNKEL (reference sequence). V dropped 1 base and J dropped 0; count of bases not matched to a gene: 6. In nucleotides, the CDR3 is TGTGCCAGCAGCCAAGCGCGCCGGACTAGCTCCTACAATGAGCAGTTCTTC. Protein: CASSQARRTSSYNEQFF.

This rearrangement joins TRBV6-1 to TRBJ2-7; weak D call: TRBD1 (5 bases). Per the germline V gene, CDR1 is MNHNS and CDR2 is SASEGT. This CDR3 is 16 amino acids long. Trimming stripped 6 bases from V and 0 bases from J, with 18 bases between. The CDR3 nucleotides read TGTGCCAGCAGGGTAGGACCGGAACAGGTCTCCTACGAGCAGTACTTC. Residues: CASRVGPEQVSYEQYF.

Remarks on this clonotype: A read error may account for a junction end that differs from germline. V usage is TRBV7-9 and J usage is TRBJ2-3, with 7 bases fitting TRBD2. The CDR3 consists of 16 residues. Germline V gives CDR1 SEHNR, CDR2 FQNEAQ (reference sequence). In DNA form, the CDR3 reads TGTGTCAGCAGCTTAAGGAGCGGGGTGTTCACAGATACGCAGTATTTT. Protein product: CVSSLRSGVFTDTQYF.

This chain connects TRBV21-1 to TRBJ1-3. TRBV21-1 is assigned pseudogene status. This CDR3 has 17 amino acids. This CDR3 is CASSKWNGLGSGNTIYF. The CDR3 DNA sequence: TGTGCCAGCAGCAAATGGAACGGGCTCGGCTCTGGAAACACCATATATTTT.

This clonotype was seen only a few times. The chain uses TRBV10-3 and TRBJ1-2; D perhaps matches TRBD1 (5 bases). The CDR3 runs 11 residues. Germline CDR1 ENHRY, CDR2 SYGVKD. Trimming removed 6 bases from V and 6 bases from J, with 8 bases in between. The CDR3 region is CAIRRDHGYTF. In nucleotides, the CDR3 is TGTGCCATCAGGAGGGACCATGGCTACACCTTC.

The V call is TRBV11-2, the J call TRBJ2-3; 12 nucleotides line up with TRBD1. CDR3 length: 19 residues. The germline gives CDR1 SGHAT, CDR2 FQNNGV. V shed 5 bases and J 2 bases; nucleotides not matched to a gene: 14. In DNA, the CDR3 is TGTGCCAGCAGCCCCGGCGGGACAGGGGGCCCCTACTCCACAGATACGCAGTATTTT. Amino acid sequence: CASSPGGTGGPYSTDTQYF.

This clonotype appeared many times. The rearrangement uses TRBV24-1 and TRBJ2-3; TRBD1 agrees at 8 bases. Germline V gene data show CDR1 as KGHDR and CDR2 as SFDVKD. Germline trimming cut 4 bases from V and 8 bases from J; bases unmatched to any gene: 4. The CDR3 is 13 residues long. The CDR3: CATSEPDRGTQYF. DNA of the CDR3: TGTGCCACCAGTGAACCCGACAGGGGTACGCAGTATTTT.

This clonotype was found a few times. V usage is TRBV12-3 or TRBV12-4 and J usage is TRBJ1-4; possibly TRBD1 for D (5 bases). The CDR3 is 17 amino acids. With 5 bases removed from V and 4 bases from J, the gap between germline ends came to 20 bases. The CDR3 nucleotides are TGTGCCAGCAGTCATCAGTTTTTCGACGGACATAATGAAAAACTGTTTTTT. Its translation is CASSHQFFDGHNEKLFF.

The J gene is TRBJ2-7, the V gene TRBV12-3 or TRBV12-4; perhaps TRBD2 as D (6 bases). V was clipped by 3 bases and J by 5 bases, with 17 bases between them. The CDR3 has 15 amino acids. The CDR3 spells CASSFDVGEANEQYF. The CDR3 region has the DNA TGTGCCAGCAGTTTTGATGTGGGGGAGGCGAACGAGCAGTACTTC.

The genes are TRBV6-5 and TRBJ2-1, with TRBD2 matching over 8 bases. Trimming removed 3 bases from V and 13 bases from J; junction bases left unmatched: 17. Germline V CDR1 and CDR2: MNHEY, SVGAGI. The CDR3 contains 16 residues. CDR3 sequence: CASSYGLAGIRETQFF. The CDR3 DNA follows: TGTGCCAGCAGTTATGGACTAGCCGGGATTCGGGAGACCCAGTTCTTC.

This chain joins TRBV4-1 and TRBJ1-2; D is uncertain. The ends were cut back, 0 bases at V and 9 bases at J, with 11 bases in the middle. The CDR3 is made up of 13 amino acids. From germline, CDR1 is MGHRA and CDR2 YSYEKL. CDR3 residues: CASSQDLGRSYTF. DNA for the CDR3: TGCGCCAGCAGCCAAGATCTAGGGAGGAGCTACACCTTC.

This clonotype was counted between two and nine times. V is TRBV7-9 and J is TRBJ1-1, with TRBD1 as a possible D gene (6 bases). Trimming removed 10 bases from V and 5 bases from J, with 26 bases in between. This CDR3 is 16 amino acids long. Germline lookup yields CDR1 SEHNR and CDR2 FQNEAQ (reference sequence). CDR3 loop: CAIHHGGAQLVTEAFF. CDR3 in DNA: TGTGCCATTCACCACGGGGGCGCTCAGTTAGTTACTGAAGCTTTCTTT.

This clonotype was counted a single time. The rearrangement links TRBV10-3 to TRBJ1-3; TRBD1 agrees at 12 bases. This CDR3 is 18 amino acids long. In germline, CDR1 is ENHRY, CDR2 SYGVKD. After removal of 4 bases from V and 0 bases from J, the junction contained 7 bases not matched to a gene. The CDR3 bases are TGTGCCATCAGTGGCGGGACAGGGGGCCCTTCCTCTGGAAACACCATATATTTT. It yields the protein CAISGGTGGPSSGNTIYF.

The J gene is TRBJ1-6, the V gene TRBV2, with D unresolved. Germline CDR1 SNHLY, CDR2 FYNNEI. The V and J ends lost 4 bases and 9 bases respectively, with 10 bases between them. The CDR3 consists of 13 residues. The CDR3: CASSVSTLSPLHF. The DNA of the CDR3 is TGTGCCAGCAGTGTCAGTACCCTTTCACCCCTCCACTTT.

The chain links TRBV10-3 to TRBJ2-5, with 9 bases that match TRBD2. Germline-derived CDR1 and CDR2 are ENHRY and SYGVKD. V was pared by 6 bases and J by 11 bases, with 22 bases of the junction left unmatched. The CDR3 runs 17 residues. DNA for the CDR3: TGTGCCATCAGGGGAGGGGGCAAGGGGACTAGCTACAATGAGCAGTACTTC. Its translation is CAIRGGGKGTSYNEQYF.